This T cell receptor beta chain was obtained from a study of identical twins. General observations from the study: Conclusions were based on cross-sectional statistical analysis, without following the same donors.

CDR1 and CDR2 (germline): LGHDT, YNNKEL (reference sequence). This CDR3 region has 17 residues. V shed 3 bases, J shed 4 bases, and the junction held 7 bases outside the gene matches. This clonotype was seen ten or more times. Its antigen is not identified. Healthy Caucasians supplied all donations. Template switching, a step in the protocol, added a universal primer site, and cDNA carried unique molecular identifiers. TCRdb re-derived calls from the 5' RACE reads in MiXCR, one entry per CDR3 protein. The sample includes roughly 290,000 distinct CDR3 sequences, 8% to 9% of them seen just once. The same sample was also studied in work on yellow fever vaccine responses in identical twins. According to that study: Reportedly, twins' vaccine T cell responses looked partly convergent and partly personalized.

Sample: memory (CD45RO+) T cells sorted from blood. The chain uses TRBV3-1 and TRBJ2-5; 14 bases align to TRBD2. The sequence derives from a young woman in good health. The CDR3 DNA reads as TGTGCCAGCAGCCAGGGACTAGCGGGAGCCCGGGGAGAGACCCAGTACTTC. Protein product: CASSQGLAGARGETQYF.